This T cell receptor (beta chain) was observed in a study of cytomegalovirus exposure and HLA in healthy donors listed by TCRdb under 2017. Study-level background: According to an earlier analysis of several hundred of the donors, some 170 million T cells yielded over 90 million unique TCR beta sequences and less than 300 Gb of sequence data. About 320 gigabases of sequencing data and tens of millions of unique TCR sequences were included in an early release covering around 650 HLA-typed donors. Of the 350 to 450 genotyped donors, approximately 80% were placed in the genetic ancestry cluster associated with self-reported Caucasian donors. The study aimed to test whether signatures of past pathogen exposure could be identified by cataloging public T cell receptors. The study used immunosequencing to profile the T cell repertoires of approximately 640 subjects and linked those repertoires to cytomegalovirus serostatus. In addition to the first cohort of approximately 650 subjects, a separate validation cohort of around 110 different subjects was used. High-throughput TCR immunosequencing, statistical association of individual TCRs with disease status, and machine learning were combined to predict cytomegalovirus infection status. A later analysis re-examined previously published TCR beta repertoires from more than 550 donors and added high-resolution HLA genotyping to investigate patterns of TCR occurrence. Rather than drawing on any new phenotypic data, the later analysis identified candidate immune exposures from TCR beta sequences and the way those sequences occurred across donors. In an earlier analysis of several hundred of the donors, high-throughput TCR beta sequencing was used to judge whether each TCR beta V gene segment behaved as functional or pseudogenic. Donor age, sex, ethnicity and CMV serostatus were compiled alongside the repertoire data. Genome-wide SNP genotypes for about 60% of the roughly 700 donors were used in a later genetic analysis, which treated that subset as a discovery cohort. All discovery cohort repertoires had been generated using a single sequencing platform. HLA typing included class I and class II loci at four-digit resolution. The number of donors typed differed by locus, with roughly 620-630 for A, B, C, DRB1 and DQB1, roughly 520 for DQA1, about 610 for DPA1, and over 400 for DPB1. Because of strong linkage in the cohort, roughly 5 DR-DQ haplotypes were treated as single units for association and clustering. Across about 370 genotyped donors of the cohort, an average of 235,054 unique TCR beta nucleotide sequences per donor were sequenced, and roughly 20% of those sequences were non-productive. Broader findings and caveats from the paper: Most CMV-associated TCR beta chains appeared to be HLA-restricted in a later analysis, and the HLA associations seemed to be driven largely by CMV exposure. In vitro tests confirmed that a few of the cytomegalovirus-associated TCR beta chains recognize cytomegalovirus antigens. In both the original and validation cohorts, the classifier was reported to diagnose cytomegalovirus status with high specificity and sensitivity. Only TCR beta chains were sequenced in this cohort, and the absence of alpha or paired-chain data limited detectable features. Linkage disequilibrium might explain the correlated functional status among segregating V segments, but an unknown experimental factor could not be ruled out. The sequencing pipeline was judged likely to have produced a cluster of highly shared sequence variants as a technical artifact. A further reported finding was that TCR beta sequences accurately predicted the HLA-A and HLA-B alleles for most subjects in the first cohort. Assigning TCR associations to individual alleles was difficult when HLA alleles, especially DR and DQ, strongly co-occurred. In a later analysis, HLA-associated TCR beta chains were found to be more clonally expanded and to have lower generation probabilities than equally common non-associated chains. It was suggested by the authors that the approach could potentially be generalized to other disease states and immunological phenotypes. Because the 87-base-pair reads could not distinguish some IMGT-functional V segments, including TRBV6-2 and TRBV6-3, those segments were excluded. A later genetic analysis reported fewer N-insertions in productive TCRs among donors in an Asian-associated ancestry cluster than the roughly 720-donor mean. In a later analysis, some 17,000 TCR beta sequences were associated with specific HLA alleles at a false discovery rate of 0.05. Because HLA typing was unavailable for some donors at each locus, only the typed subset was used in association tests. Sequencing depth was assumed to be roughly uniform across donors in the presence/absence analyses, though that assumption may not hold. A total of 150 to 200 TCR beta chains were listed by the study as associated with cytomegalovirus. CMV serostatus was the only immune exposure information available for the cohort. Because counts were too low, around 17 rarely observed V segments, including chromosome 9 orphons, were left out of the earlier analysis of roughly 600 of the donors. In an earlier analysis of approximately 600 of the donors, most TCR beta V segments were observed in productive rearrangements about 90% or about 30% of the time, broadly matching IMGT annotations. A later analysis found that TCR association rates varied across HLA loci, with DRB1 alleles showing the most associated TCRs and HLA-C alleles the fewest. Most TCR sequences were observed very rarely across donors, whereas some public TCRs were present in many individuals. An association between a missense DCLRE1C variant and V-gene and J-gene trimming of TCR beta chains was found in a later genetic analysis and replicated in an independent cohort. In a later analysis, several top co-occurrence clusters were reported to appear linked to parvovirus B19, influenza, CMV and Epstein-Barr virus.

Trimming removed 7 bases from V and 3 bases from J; the gene matches leave 2 bases unexplained. Sequences MRHNA (CDR1) and SNTAGT (CDR2) are obtained from the germline V gene. Reading from cysteine to phenylalanine, the CDR3 counts 13 amino acids. CDR3 DNA is the only sequence kept; it has 39 bases, read in frame from the first base. The cohort was made up of about 610 healthy bone marrow donors. At the time of sampling, every cohort member was nominally healthy, though immune exposures that went unrecorded were likely present. The donor was CMV seropositive and was included in the group of almost 300 seropositive cohort members. A peripheral blood sample was collected from each donor, and TCR beta sequencing was performed on peripheral blood mononuclear cells. The Qiagen DNeasy Blood Extraction Kit was used to extract genomic DNA from the blood cell samples. The library was produced with the immunoSEQ multiplex PCR assay. The multiplex PCR relied on a mix of 60 forward primers for TCR Vbeta segments and 13 reverse primers for TCR Jbeta segments. The CDR3 region of rearranged TCR beta genes was amplified from genomic DNA with a multiplex PCR assay. On the Illumina HiSeq System, the amplified TCR beta libraries were sequenced as 87-base-pair reads. The paper's data handling went like this. A later analysis tallied roughly 80 million unique TCR beta chains across the 700 or so repertoires, and around 10 million of those chains were shared by two or more donors. Raw reads were error-corrected and collapsed into unique sequences with a nearest-neighbor algorithm that merged closely related sequences to remove PCR and sequencing errors. V, D and J gene segments were assigned by aligning CDR3 sequences to IMGT reference sequences. For a sequence to be retained, at least a six-nucleotide match to both a V gene segment and a J gene segment was required. A rearrangement was called productive if the CDR3 had no stop codons and remained in frame with V and J, and every other rearrangement was called non-productive. CDR3 was defined according to IMGT convention as the region running from the second conserved V-encoded cysteine to the conserved J-encoded phenylalanine. The earlier analysis of approximately 590 of the donors excluded any sequence lacking an unambiguous match to a single V gene segment. An earlier analysis of about 600 of the donors called V segments functional above 56.7% productive rearrangements and segregating when the between-donor standard deviation exceeded 5%. A statistical classification framework was built to diagnose cytomegalovirus status from the catalog of TCR beta chain sequences. V and J gene assignment, in a later analysis, came from comparing TCR nucleotide sequences with IMGT/GENE-DB human TR gene sequences. Using the TCRdist pipeline, a later analysis assigned CDR3 sequences along with most-parsimonious VDJ recombination scenarios. In a later analysis, each TCR beta chain was defined by its CDR3 amino acid sequence together with its V-gene family, and reads without a unique V-gene family were excluded. A later analysis removed 592 highly shared, low-generation-probability nucleotide sequences to deal with suspected cross-contamination and a sequencing artifact. In a later analysis, a clonal expansion index for each public chain was calculated from normalized within-repertoire ranks of inferred template counts. A later analysis computed generation probabilities with a VDJ recombination model fitted to out-of-frame rearrangements, and checked the results against IGoR. In a later analysis, TCR-TCR, TCR-HLA and TCR-CMV co-occurrence was scored with hypergeometric tests, and a repertoire-size bias correction was applied to TCR pairs. To estimate false discovery rates, a later analysis permuted the HLA or CMV assignments 20 times. In a later analysis, co-occurring TCRs were grouped with DBSCAN, and TCRdist sequence similarity was added when clustering was performed within HLA-allele-positive subsets. Co-occurrence clustering excluded repertoires with fewer than 30,000 or more than 120,000 public chains, plus five with anomalous nucleotide sharing. Drawn from immuneACCESS, this table holds only the in-frame rearrangements with V and J called that TCRdb kept. Clones are partly lost; checked studies trace under half to an unresolved V gene and leave the rest unexplained. That table is the source of V, J and clone size, and D and trimming were worked out from the DNA. The sample records a few hundred thousand clones, about 80% of which are singletons. The biggest ten clones account for around 8% of the sample.

In this sample, this clone turned up a few times. Its antigen is currently not known. No per-base quality is available; no much larger clone lies one base away. The sample consisted of PBMCs. The clonotype comes from an older woman in good health and CMV-seropositive. The chain links TRBV6-4 with TRBJ1-1; 10 junctional bases match TRBD1. The CDR3 amino acid sequence is: CASKGTGDTEAFF. The sequenced DNA: TGTGCCAGCAAAGGGACAGGGGACACTGAAGCTTTCTTT.